This TCR beta chain emerged from a study of cytomegalovirus exposure and HLA in healthy donors. For the study at large: The 100 to 150 validation repertoires and the 666 first-cohort repertoires shared a platform, a later analysis reported.

Germline CDR1 is SGHRS and CDR2 is YFSETQ. Trimming pared 2 bases from V and 6 bases from J, leaving 14 bases between. The CDR3 runs 14 residues. About this clone itself: Its matching antigen is unknown.

Study-wide results and limits: First-cohort TCR clusters were later found to tend to co-occur in the approximately 110 validation repertoires.

Libraries were prepared by immunoSEQ multiplex PCR; TCRdb keeps only in-frame clonotypes and omits some of them. The sample carries roughly 190,000 clones, more than 75% recorded once. This TCR was recovered from a woman between 18 and 30 years old in good health and CMV-seronegative. The specimen sequenced was PBMCs. The V gene is TRBV5-1, the J gene TRBJ1-2, with D possibly being TRBD1 (5 bases). The CDR3 is CASSFFLGPDGYTF. The DNA for the CDR3 is TGCGCCAGCAGCTTTTTTTTGGGGCCCGATGGCTACACCTTC.